This T cell receptor (beta chain) was observed in a study of blood T cell repertoires in COVID-19. The wider study: The study drew acute and convalescent COVID-19 samples from the United States, Italy and Spain. T cells, B-cell-depleted T cells, or PBMCs provided the cDNA or gDNA that served as material.

Authors' processing steps: The assay estimated nucleated cells by amplifying reference gene primers. TCRdb's copy holds only in-frame clones and misses some; the assay was immunoSEQ multiplex PCR. The V and J calls and the clone size are those of that table, but D and trimming were determined from the DNA. The sample has 310,000 or so clones; 80% to 90% are singletons. The length of the CDR3 is 12 residues. Germline V lookup: CDR1 SGHTA, CDR2 FQGNSA. Trimming took off 5 bases at V and 4 bases at J, with 8 bases between the two ends. This clone appeared a single time. The material sequenced was peripheral blood. The V gene is TRBV7-2, the J gene TRBJ1-2, with D unclear. The clonotype comes from a woman aged 50 to 60 with acute or convalescent COVID-19. CDR3: CASSTRSYGYTF. CDR3 sequence (DNA): TGTGCCAGCAGCACGCGGAGCTATGGCTACACCTTC.